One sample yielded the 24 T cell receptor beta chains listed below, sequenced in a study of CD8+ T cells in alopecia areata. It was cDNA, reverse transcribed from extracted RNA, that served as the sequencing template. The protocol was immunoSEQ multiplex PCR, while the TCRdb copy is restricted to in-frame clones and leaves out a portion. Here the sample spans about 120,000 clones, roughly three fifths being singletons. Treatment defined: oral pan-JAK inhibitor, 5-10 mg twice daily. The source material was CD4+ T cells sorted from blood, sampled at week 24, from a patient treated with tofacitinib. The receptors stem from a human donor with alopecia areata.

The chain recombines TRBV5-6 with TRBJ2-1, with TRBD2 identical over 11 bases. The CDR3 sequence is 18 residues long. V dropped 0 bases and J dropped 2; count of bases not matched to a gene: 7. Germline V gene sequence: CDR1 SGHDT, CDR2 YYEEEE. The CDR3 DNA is TGTGCCAGCAGCTTGGTTGCCCGACTAGCGGGGCCCTACAATGAGCAGTTCTTC. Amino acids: CASSLVARLAGPYNEQFF.

CDR3 amino acids: CASSLWAGQGEQYF. The CDR3 DNA reads as TGTGCCAGCAGCTTGTGGGCAGGCCAGGGTGAGCAGTACTTC. This chain connects TRBV5-4 to TRBJ2-7; a possible D gene is TRBD1 (5 bases). The germline V and J ends were trimmed by 1 base and 7 bases, with 15 bases remaining between them. Germline V gives CDR1 SGHNT, CDR2 YYREEE (reference sequence). This CDR3 has 14 amino acids.

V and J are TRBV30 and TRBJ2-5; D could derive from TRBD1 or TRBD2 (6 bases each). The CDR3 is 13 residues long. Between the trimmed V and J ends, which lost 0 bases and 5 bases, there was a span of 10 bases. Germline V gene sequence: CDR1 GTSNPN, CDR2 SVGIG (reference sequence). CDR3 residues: CAWSVRGLETQYF. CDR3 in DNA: TGTGCCTGGAGTGTACGGGGGCTTGAGACCCAGTACTTC.

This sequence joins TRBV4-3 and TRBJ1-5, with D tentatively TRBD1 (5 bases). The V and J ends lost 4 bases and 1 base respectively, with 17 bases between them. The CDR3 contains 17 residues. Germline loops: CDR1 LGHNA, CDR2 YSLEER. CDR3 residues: CASSPNDAGASNQPQHF. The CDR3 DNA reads TGCGCCAGCAGCCCAAATGACGCCGGGGCGAGCAATCAGCCCCAGCATTTT.

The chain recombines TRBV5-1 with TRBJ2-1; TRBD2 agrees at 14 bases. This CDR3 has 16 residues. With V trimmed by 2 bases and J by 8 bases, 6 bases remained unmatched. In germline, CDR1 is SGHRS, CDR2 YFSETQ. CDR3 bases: TGCGCCAGCAGCTTAGGGACTAGCGGGGGAGTCGATGAGCAGTTCTTC. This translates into CASSLGTSGGVDEQFF.

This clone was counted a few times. CDR3: CASNTGVDTGELFF. CDR3 nucleotide sequence: TGTGCCAGCAATACAGGGGTCGACACCGGGGAGCTGTTTTTT. The chain recombines TRBV19 with TRBJ2-2, with 7 bases aligning to TRBD1. V lost 9 bases, J lost 3 bases, and 7 bases stayed unmatched. The CDR3 contains 14 residues. CDR1 and CDR2 (germline): LNHDA, SQIVND (reference sequence).

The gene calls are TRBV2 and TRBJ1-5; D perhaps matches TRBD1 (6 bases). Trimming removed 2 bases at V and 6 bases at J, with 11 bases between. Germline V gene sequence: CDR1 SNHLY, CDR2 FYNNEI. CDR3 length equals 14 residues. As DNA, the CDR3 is TGTGCCAGCAGTGAAAGTAGGGGGGCTCAGCCCCAGCATTTT. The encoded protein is CASSESRGAQPQHF.

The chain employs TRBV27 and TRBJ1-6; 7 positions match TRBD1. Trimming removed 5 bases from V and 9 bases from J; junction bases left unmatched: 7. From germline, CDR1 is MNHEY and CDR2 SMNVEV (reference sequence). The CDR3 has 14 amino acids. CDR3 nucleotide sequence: TGTGCCAGCAGTCTCAGGGGGGACCGTTCACCCCTCCACTTT. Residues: CASSLRGDRSPLHF.

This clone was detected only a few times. The CDR3: CASGSRTDSKFYGYTF. In nucleotides, the CDR3 is TGTGCTAGTGGTTCGCGGACAGATTCGAAGTTCTATGGCTACACCTTC. This chain links TRBV12-5 with TRBJ1-2, with D perhaps TRBD1 (6 bases). The CDR3 loop spans 16 amino acids. The V end lost 4 bases, the J end lost 4 bases, and 19 bases lay between the germline ends. Per germline, CDR1 LGHNT and CDR2 FRNRAP.

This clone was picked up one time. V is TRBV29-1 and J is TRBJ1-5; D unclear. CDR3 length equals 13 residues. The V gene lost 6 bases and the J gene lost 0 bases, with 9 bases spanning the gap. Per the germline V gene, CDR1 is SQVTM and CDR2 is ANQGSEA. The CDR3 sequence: CSVGGYSNQPQHF. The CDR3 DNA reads TGCAGCGTGGGTGGCTATAGCAATCAGCCCCAGCATTTT.

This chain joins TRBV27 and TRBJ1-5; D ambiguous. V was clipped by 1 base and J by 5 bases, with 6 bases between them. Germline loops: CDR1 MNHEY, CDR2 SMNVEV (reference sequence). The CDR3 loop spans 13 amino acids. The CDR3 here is CASSLLWDQPQHF. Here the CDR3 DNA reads TGTGCCAGCAGTTTATTGTGGGATCAGCCCCAGCATTTT.

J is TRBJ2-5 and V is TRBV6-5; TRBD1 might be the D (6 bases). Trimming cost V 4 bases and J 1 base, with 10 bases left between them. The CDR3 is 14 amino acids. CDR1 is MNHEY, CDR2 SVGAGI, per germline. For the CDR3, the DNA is TGTGCCAGCAGTTTTACGACAGGCCAAGAGACCCAGTACTTC. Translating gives CASSFTTGQETQYF.

CDR3 nucleotide sequence: TGTGCCAGCAGCGCGAACCAAGAGACCCAGTACTTC. Its protein product is CASSANQETQYF. J is TRBJ2-5 and V is TRBV11-2; D is unclear. V lost 5 bases to trimming and J lost 0 bases, with 4 bases between them. The germline CDR1 and CDR2 sequences are SGHAT and FQNNGV. The CDR3 loop spans 12 amino acids.

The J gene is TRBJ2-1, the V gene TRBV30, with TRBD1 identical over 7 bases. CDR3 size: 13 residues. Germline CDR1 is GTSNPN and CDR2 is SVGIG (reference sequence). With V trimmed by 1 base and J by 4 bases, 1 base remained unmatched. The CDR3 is CAWSGQGYNEQFF. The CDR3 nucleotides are TGTGCCTGGAGTGGACAGGGATACAATGAGCAGTTCTTC.

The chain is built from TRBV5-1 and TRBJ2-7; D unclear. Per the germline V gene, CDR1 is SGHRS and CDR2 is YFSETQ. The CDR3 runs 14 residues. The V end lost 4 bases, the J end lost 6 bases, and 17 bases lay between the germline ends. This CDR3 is CASSPEPPSREQYF. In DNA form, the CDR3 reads TGCGCCAGCAGCCCCGAACCCCCTTCGCGCGAGCAGTACTTC.

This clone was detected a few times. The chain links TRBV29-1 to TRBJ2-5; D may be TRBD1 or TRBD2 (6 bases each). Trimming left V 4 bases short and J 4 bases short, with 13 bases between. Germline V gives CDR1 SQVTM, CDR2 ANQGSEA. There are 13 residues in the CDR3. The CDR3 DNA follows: TGCAGCGTTGCGATAGGGGGGACAGAGACCCAGTACTTC. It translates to CSVAIGGTETQYF. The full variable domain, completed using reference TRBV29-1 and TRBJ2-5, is SAVISQKPSRDICQRGTSLTIQCQVDSQVTMMFWYRQQPGQSLTLIATANQGSEATYESGFVIDKFPISRPNLTFSTLTVSNMSPEDSSIYLCSVAIGGTETQYFGPGTRLLVL.

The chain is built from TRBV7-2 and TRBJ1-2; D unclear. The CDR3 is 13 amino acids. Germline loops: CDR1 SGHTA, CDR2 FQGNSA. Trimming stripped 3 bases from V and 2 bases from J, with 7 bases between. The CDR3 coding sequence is TGTGCCAGCAGCTTTTCTGAGAACTATGGCTACACCTTC. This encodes CASSFSENYGYTF.

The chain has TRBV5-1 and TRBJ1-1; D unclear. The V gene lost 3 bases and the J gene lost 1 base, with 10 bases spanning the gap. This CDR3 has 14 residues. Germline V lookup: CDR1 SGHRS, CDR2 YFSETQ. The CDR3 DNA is TGCGCCAGCAGCTCAACCTCACCGAACACTGAAGCTTTCTTT. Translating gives CASSSTSPNTEAFF.

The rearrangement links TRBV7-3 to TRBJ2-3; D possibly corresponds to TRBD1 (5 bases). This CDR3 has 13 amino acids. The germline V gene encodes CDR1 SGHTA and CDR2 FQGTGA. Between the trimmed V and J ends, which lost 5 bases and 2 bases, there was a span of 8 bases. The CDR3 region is CASSKGDTDTQYF. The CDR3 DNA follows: TGTGCCAGCAGCAAAGGGGACACAGATACGCAGTATTTT.

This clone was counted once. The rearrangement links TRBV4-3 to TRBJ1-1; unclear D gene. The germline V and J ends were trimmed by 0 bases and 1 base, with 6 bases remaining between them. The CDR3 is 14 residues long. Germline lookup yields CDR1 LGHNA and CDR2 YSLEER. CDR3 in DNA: TGCGCCAGCAGCCAAGAACAGTCGAACACTGAAGCTTTCTTT. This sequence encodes CASSQEQSNTEAFF.

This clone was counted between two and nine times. Written as DNA, the CDR3 is TGTGCCAGCAGCCTTAACTCCTACAATGAGCAGTTCTTC. It yields the protein CASSLNSYNEQFF. The gene calls are TRBV7-8 and TRBJ2-1; D unclear. CDR3 size: 13 residues. The V gene lost 5 bases and the J gene lost 0 bases, with 5 bases spanning the gap. Germline loops: CDR1 SGHVS, CDR2 FQNEAQ.

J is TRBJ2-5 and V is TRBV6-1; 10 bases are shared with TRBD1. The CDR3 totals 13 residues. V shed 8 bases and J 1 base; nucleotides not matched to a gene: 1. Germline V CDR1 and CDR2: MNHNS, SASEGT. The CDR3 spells CASGDRGQETQYF. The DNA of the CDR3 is TGTGCCAGCGGGGACAGGGGCCAAGAGACCCAGTACTTC.

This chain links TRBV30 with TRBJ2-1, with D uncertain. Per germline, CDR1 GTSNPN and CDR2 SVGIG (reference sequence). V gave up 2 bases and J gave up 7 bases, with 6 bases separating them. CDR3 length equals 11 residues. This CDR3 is CAWSLTNEQFF. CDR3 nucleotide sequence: TGTGCCTGGAGTCTAACTAATGAGCAGTTCTTC.

The CDR3 DNA follows: TGTGCCAGCAGTTACTCCGACAGGGGCCCCCTCCACTTT. This translates into CASSYSDRGPLHF. The genes are TRBV6-6 and TRBJ1-6; 8 nucleotides match TRBD1. Germline-derived CDR1 and CDR2 are MNHNY and SVGAGI (reference sequence). The CDR3 consists of 13 residues. Trimming took 0 bases from V and 13 from J; bases not matched to a gene: 2.